This is a list of T cell receptor beta chains from one sample in a study of persistence of HIV-infected CD4 T cells. What these receptors recognize is not known. Some clones are missing from TCRdb's copy, which holds only in-frame ones; the method was immunoSEQ multiplex PCR. This table holds about 48,000 clones, under 85% found once. The sample was CD4+ T cells sorted from PBMCs after approximately 20-hour stimulation, taken from a patient who received antiretroviral therapy. These TCRs come from an adult man with HIV who was CMV-seropositive. Each CDR3 is given with its conserved first and last residue.

v_call: TRBV5-1; cdr3_aa: CASSLQTGGYEQYF
v_call: TRBV2; cdr3_aa: CASSERPSSYEQYF
v_call: TRBV3-1/TRBV3-2; cdr3_aa: CASSQVGDRGGHNEQFF
v_call: TRBV27; cdr3_aa: CASSLNREGGYTF
v_call: TRBV10-3; cdr3_aa: CAISEKVNQPQHF
v_call: TRBV7-6; cdr3_aa: CASSLLGSGRVEQYF
v_call: TRBV19; cdr3_aa: CATSRGKTGANVLTF
v_call: TRBV5-5; cdr3_aa: CASSLQGANTGELFF
v_call: TRBV5-1; cdr3_aa: CASSLDPSGNYEQYF
v_call: TRBV5-5; cdr3_aa: CASSDRQGVNVYF
v_call: TRBV6-5; cdr3_aa: CASRPGSNSPLHF
v_call: TRBV6-5; cdr3_aa: CASSQDRGVGQPQHF
v_call: TRBV7-9; cdr3_aa: CASSLEQYNYGYTF
v_call: TRBV19; cdr3_aa: CASTPGQGAYEQYF
v_call: TRBV5-4; cdr3_aa: CASSPGGGVYNSPLHF
v_call: TRBV18; cdr3_aa: CASSPYQASYEQYF
v_call: TRBV5-1; cdr3_aa: CASSFEGAESRELFF
v_call: TRBV10-1; cdr3_aa: CASSEWDRGTEAFF
v_call: TRBV27; cdr3_aa: CASRPAKAGGYEQYF
v_call: TRBV7-2; cdr3_aa: CASRWTGTGEVEQYF
v_call: TRBV6-5; cdr3_aa: CASSDSATPSYEQYF
v_call: TRBV7-8; cdr3_aa: CASSFGLAGLGEQYF
v_call: TRBV18; cdr3_aa: CASSPMDRERGQPQHF
v_call: TRBV2; cdr3_aa: CASTPRDQDVDTQYF
v_call: TRBV7-2; cdr3_aa: CASSPGLLSSYEQYF
v_call: TRBV18; cdr3_aa: CASSRTSSTDTQYF
v_call: TRBV2; cdr3_aa: CASSRRTSGRADEQFF
v_call: TRBV19; cdr3_aa: CASSIGRSQPQHF
v_call: TRBV5-1; cdr3_aa: CASSLGGSKAAGELFF
v_call: TRBV7-2; cdr3_aa: CASSPSAQGYEQYF
v_call: TRBV2; cdr3_aa: CASNQVSSNQPQHF
v_call: TRBV7-8; cdr3_aa: CASSRTSGTYQETQYF
v_call: TRBV27; cdr3_aa: CASGRTRSGELFF
v_call: TRBV5-1; cdr3_aa: CASSGRDRTSPYNEQFF
v_call: TRBV11-3; cdr3_aa: CASSSTDRGVYNEQFF
v_call: TRBV5-4; cdr3_aa: CASSAQGSSYNSPLHF
v_call: TRBV4-1; cdr3_aa: CASSLELNTEAFF
v_call: TRBV3-1/TRBV3-2; cdr3_aa: CASSQVPQETQYF
v_call: TRBV6-5; cdr3_aa: CATRDRAGYTF
v_call: TRBV3-1/TRBV3-2; cdr3_aa: CASSRTGNTEAFF
v_call: TRBV28; cdr3_aa: CASSTGGAFKQPQHF
v_call: TRBV18; cdr3_aa: CASSPTPLSGTNEKLFF
v_call: TRBV7-8; cdr3_aa: CASSLGRANYGYTF
v_call: TRBV7-2; cdr3_aa: CASSGRTGEYEQYF
v_call: TRBV24-1; cdr3_aa: CATSDSDPLRKYF
v_call: TRBV19; cdr3_aa: CASTRTGSTDTQYF
v_call: TRBV4-3; cdr3_aa: CASSHGKAPTEAFF
v_call: TRBV7-8; cdr3_aa: CASSSSGGAPYEQYF
v_call: TRBV9; cdr3_aa: CASSSRETTFGSPLHF
v_call: TRBV5-8; cdr3_aa: CASSYSGIAIGYEQYF
v_call: TRBV5-1; cdr3_aa: CASGQGAQATEAFF
v_call: TRBV19; cdr3_aa: CASKNDPQNQPQHF